This TCR beta chain came from a study of cytomegalovirus exposure and HLA in healthy donors. PCR was performed using 60 Vbeta and 13 Jbeta primers. Profiling relied on immunoSEQ multiplex PCR, and the TCRdb table lists in-frame clones only, not all of them. The sample lists about 140,000 clones; around 57% were seen once. The germline CDR1 and CDR2 sequences are LNHDA and SQIVND (reference sequence). The CDR3 contains 16 residues. J lost 6 bases, V lost 7 bases, and 13 bases had no gene match. The source is a male donor in good health and CMV-seronegative. The specimen was PBMCs. The chain uses TRBV19 and TRBJ2-2; TRBD1 matches 8 bases. The DNA for the CDR3 is TGTGCCAGTACGACAGGGGTTAGCGTATTGGCCGGGGAGCTGTTTTTT. The encoded protein is CASTTGVSVLAGELFF.